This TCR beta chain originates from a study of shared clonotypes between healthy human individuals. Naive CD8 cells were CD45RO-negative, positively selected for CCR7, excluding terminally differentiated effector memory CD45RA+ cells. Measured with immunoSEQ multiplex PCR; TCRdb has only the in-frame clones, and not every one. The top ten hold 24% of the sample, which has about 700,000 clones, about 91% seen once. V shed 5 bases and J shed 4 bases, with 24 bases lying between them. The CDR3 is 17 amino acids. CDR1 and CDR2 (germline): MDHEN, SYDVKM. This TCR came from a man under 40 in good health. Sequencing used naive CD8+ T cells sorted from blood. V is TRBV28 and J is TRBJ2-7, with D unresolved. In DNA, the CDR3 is TGTGCCAGCAGTCCACGCCGCGGAGATTCCGCTGGGTACGAGCAGTACTTC. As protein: CASSPRRGDSAGYEQYF.